Sequencing of this TCR beta chain was carried out in a study of cytomegalovirus exposure and HLA in healthy donors. The donors were part of the validation cohort of over a hundred subjects. That cohort was separate from the first cohort, which comprised 550 to 750 subjects. V gave up 3 bases and J gave up 3 bases, with 6 bases separating them. The germline CDR1 and CDR2 sequences are SGHDT and YYEEEE. This CDR3 is built from 12 residues. Profiled with immunoSEQ multiplex PCR; TCRdb holds only in-frame clones, not every one. In the table there are 160,000 or so clones, about 88% of which are singletons. Study-wide findings and caveats: Both high specificity and high sensitivity reportedly marked the classifier's diagnosis of cytomegalovirus status. 164 TCR beta chains were listed as cytomegalovirus-associated.

Details on this clone: Its antigen remains unidentified.

The clonotype was recovered from a man aged 18 to 30 in good health and CMV-seronegative. Sample: PBMCs. The chain joins TRBV5-6 to TRBJ2-5, with D possibly TRBD2 on 5 matching bases. CDR3 DNA sequence: TGTGCCAGCAGCTCAGCGGAAGAGACCCAGTACTTC. Translated: CASSSAEETQYF.